This T cell receptor beta chain was recovered during a study of yellow fever vaccine responses in identical twins. Study-level points and caveats: A vaccine T cell response that seemed partly convergent and partly personalized was reported in twins.

MiXCR, applied by TCRdb to the RT-PCR reads, yields one record per CDR3 protein. The sample contains fewer than 5,500 distinct CDR3 sequences, approximately 85% of which appear only once. Points on this clonotype: The antigen is undetermined.

Sequencing used T cells from blood (PBMCs), unsorted or a sorted subset (not recorded which), obtained before or after yellow fever vaccination (not recorded which). This clonotype was sampled from a woman aged 18-30 years who received the yellow fever vaccine.

In nucleotides, the CDR3 is TGTGCCAGCAGTTTATCGCTTCACAGGGGGCTACTGAACACTGAAGCTTTCTTT. As protein: CASSLSLHRGLLNTEAFF. This chain joins TRBV27 and TRBJ1-1; 9 bases map to TRBD1. This CDR3 contains 18 residues. The V and J ends lost 0 bases and 0 bases, in that order; junction bases with no gene match: 8. Per the germline V gene, CDR1 is MNHEY and CDR2 is SMNVEV (reference sequence).